The sequence of this T cell receptor (beta chain) was determined in a study of blood T cells in healthy people across ages. The germline V gene has CDR1 DFQATT and CDR2 SNEGSKA (reference sequence). CDR3 size: 12 residues. Details on this clonotype: The antigen is not known. The junction does not match germline at one end; this may be a read error.

Broader study findings: Observed TCR beta diversity per million T cells went down as age went up. This fall followed a roughly linear course with age. Unknown CMV status may confound age-related changes in expanded clones.

Each sample gave at least 7 million isolated PBMCs. Using a J-beta primer mix together with a sample-barcoded 5' primer, a second PCR was run for roughly 6 to 12 cycles. Via MiXCR, TCRdb re-called the 5' RACE reads, giving one row per CDR3 protein. The top ten clones hold approximately 23% of a sample with hundreds of thousands of distinct CDR3 sequences, 55% to 75% of them seen once. The rearrangement uses TRBV20-1 and TRBJ1-5; possible D gene TRBD1, 5 bases. This receptor was obtained from a man younger than 45 in good health. The source material was blood. CDR3: CSAYRSSQPQHF. In DNA, the CDR3 is TGCAGTGCTTACAGGAGCAGTCAGCCCCAGCATTTT.